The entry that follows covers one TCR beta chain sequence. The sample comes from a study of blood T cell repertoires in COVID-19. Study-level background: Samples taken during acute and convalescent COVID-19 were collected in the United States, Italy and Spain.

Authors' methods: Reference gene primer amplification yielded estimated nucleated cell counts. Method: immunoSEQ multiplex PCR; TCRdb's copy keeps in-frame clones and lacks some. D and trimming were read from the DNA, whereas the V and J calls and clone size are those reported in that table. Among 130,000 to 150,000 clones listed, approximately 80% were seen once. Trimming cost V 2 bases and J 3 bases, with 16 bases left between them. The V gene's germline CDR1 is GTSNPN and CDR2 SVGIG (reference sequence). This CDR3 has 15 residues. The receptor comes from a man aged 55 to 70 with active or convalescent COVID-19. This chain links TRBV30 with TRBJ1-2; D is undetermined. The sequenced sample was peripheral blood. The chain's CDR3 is CAWSIETLNYYGYTF. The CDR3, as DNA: TGTGCCTGGAGTATAGAAACCCTTAACTACTATGGCTACACCTTC.